This T cell receptor beta chain was observed in a study of PD-1 blockade in classical Hodgkin lymphoma. Concerning this clone itself: Its antigen is still unknown.

This table comes from immunoSEQ multiplex PCR, and its TCRdb copy is limited to in-frame clones, with some not included. The top ten clones hold 20% to 30% of a sample with approximately 12,000 clones, roughly 89% of them seen once. This CDR3 contains 16 residues. Germline assignment: CDR1 MDHEN and CDR2 SYDVKM. Trimming removed 4 bases at V and 2 bases at J, with 16 bases between. Whole-study results and caveats: Whoever responded completely had baseline diversity much like that seen in newly diagnosed patients. Newly diagnosed patients had baseline TCR diversity that was reportedly lower than that of healthy donors. By C4D1, CD4+ diversity increased significantly, especially in complete responders.

With no exception, relapse followed autologous stem cell transplantation in all patients, and brentuximab vedotin exposure varied. This sequence originates from a human donor with classical Hodgkin lymphoma. Sequencing was performed on peripheral blood mononuclear cells (PBMCs), taken at baseline. The chain links TRBV28 to TRBJ2-3; either TRBD1 or TRBD2 may fit D (5 bases each). CDR3 region: CASSSQGERFTDTQYF. For the CDR3, the DNA is TGTGCCAGCAGTTCCCAAGGGGAGCGTTTCACAGATACGCAGTATTTT.